This T cell receptor beta chain was recorded in a study of shared clonotypes between healthy human individuals (dated by TCRdb to about 2020). Describing the broader study: A few men and a couple of women, aged 18 to 49 years, made up the cohort. For each donor, three plates each were used for CD4 naive and CD4 memory, two plates were used for CD8 naive, and one plate was used for CD8 memory. To estimate repertoire size and how much clonotype sharing occurs between individuals, the study deeply sequenced the blood TCR repertoires of several healthy adults. To increase sequencing depth and limit assay-specific biases, different laboratories used diverse techniques to prepare libraries and sequence TCR repertoires. Leukapheresis yielded between about 0.85 and 10 billion PBMCs per donor. General conclusions and limits of the study: Estimated clonotype richness was generally larger for naive than for memory subsets. About 5% of naive CD4, more than 3% of naive CD8, about 2.4% of memory CD4, and about 0.4% of memory CD8 clonotypes were shared across several donors. Sampling was restricted to blood, and TCR repertoires in tissues likely differ from the TCR repertoires found in blood. Pairwise subsampling indicated that sequencing depth was expected to affect the degree of clonotype sharing among donors. Because the study included a small number of donors, the genetic and exposure-history diversity represented was limited. Clonotypes shared by all four sorted-subset donors showed higher generation probabilities than non-shared clonotypes. Rarefaction of sorted-subset datasets indicated incomplete sequencing despite the large sequencing depth.

Deletion took 8 bases off V and 1 base off J, with a span of 11 bases between the germline ends. As encoded in the germline V gene, CDR1 is MNHEY while CDR2 is SVGAGI. The CDR3 holds 14 amino acids from the cysteine to the phenylalanine. Of the read, only the CDR3 DNA is kept; its 42 bases are in frame from base 1. Healthy HIV-negative adults with no recently reported acute infections or vaccinations were included as donors. Only Caucasian adults living in Nashville, Tennessee, USA were represented among the donors. CD4+ T cells were enriched through magnetic negative selection, after which naive cells were positively selected on CD45RA and the remaining negative fraction served as the memory subset. Blood was obtained by leukapheresis, after which PBMCs were separated by Ficoll-Histopaque density gradient centrifugation and cryopreserved in liquid nitrogen vapor phase. Purity and quantity of every magnetically sorted T cell population were checked by analytical flow cytometry. Genomic DNA was isolated from every sorted fraction and measured by UV absorbance on a Nanodrop 2000c.

This clone was seen just once. What this receptor recognizes is not known. No base qualities exist here, and no much larger clone lies one base off it. Using the deep immunoSEQ assay, multiplex PCR amplified TCR CDR3 regions from genomic DNA. Genomic DNA extracted from each cell subset was distributed evenly over all wells of several immunoSEQ 96-well plates, and each plate served as one replicate. For sorted subsets, around 200 ng genomic DNA, equal to tens of thousands of T cell genomes, was loaded into each replicate PCR. Purified libraries were quantified with a Qubit 3.0 fluorometer, sized on a Bioanalyzer 2100, and re-quantified with the KAPA Library Quantification kit. Each immunoSEQ 96-well plate was sequenced on its own single-read 150-cycle Illumina NextSeq 550 flow cell. The published analysis was carried out like this. The immunoSEQ output contained only junctional sequences without quality scores, so filtering could not match that applied to full-length reads. Sequences were annotated with PyIR, a Python wrapper for IgBLAST v1.9, using IMGT germline references to assign V/J genes and CDR3. Reads were filtered out if the reads had weak V/J assignments (E-value above 1e-6), no CDR3, stop codons, out-of-frame junctions, or ambiguous translated residues. V3J clonotypes were defined by identical inferred V gene, J gene, and CDR3 amino acid sequence. Percentage overlap between repertoires was computed as shared unique clonotypes divided by the size of the smaller repertoire. Richness of each repertoire was evaluated using RTK rarefaction, the Chao1 estimator, and Recon v2.1 estimates of unobserved clonotypes. OLGA was used to compute generation probabilities for all TCRbeta clonotypes that the gDNA method yielded from a handful of donors. The source is immuneACCESS, and TCRdb retained only in-frame sequences with V and J called. Part of the clones is not carried over; for the studies checked, unresolved V genes explain less than half of this, and the remainder is unexplained. For V, J and clone size, that table is used; D and trimming come from the DNA. Present in this sample are over a million clones, 75% to 85% of which were seen just once. Of the sample, under 0.8% is held by the ten largest clones.

The source material was memory CD4+ T cells from PBMCs. The sample's cell subset or site, from its label and the paper: CD45RA-negative fraction. This sequence was found in a man aged 18-30 years in good health. Some clones in this sample may be carry-over from other donors' samples. The V gene is TRBV6-5 and the J gene is TRBJ2-2; the D gene assignment is ambiguous. The CDR3 region reads CASASPGNTGELFF. The DNA sequence is TGTGCCAGCGCAAGCCCGGGGAACACCGGGGAGCTGTTTTTT.